This T cell receptor beta chain was found in a study of blood T cells in healthy people across ages. The length of the CDR3 is 16 residues. The trim removed 0 bases at V and 3 bases at J, leaving 4 bases unmatched. Germline CDR1 is LGHNA and CDR2 is YSLEER. Together with a sample-barcoded 5' primer, a J-beta primer mix was included in a second PCR lasting roughly 6 to 12 cycles. TCRdb called the 5' RACE reads again in MiXCR, with one record for every CDR3 protein. This repertoire shows about 1,500,000 distinct CDR3 sequences, about 30% found once; its top ten account for over 7%. Only a few counts were recorded for this clonotype.

The V call is TRBV4-3, the J call TRBJ2-7; 11 bases agree with TRBD2. This receptor was obtained from a woman in her 30s in good health. Sequencing was performed on blood. The CDR3 DNA reads as TGCGCCAGCAGCCAAGAGCTAGCGGGAGGTCACTACGAGCAGTACTTC. This sequence encodes CASSQELAGGHYEQYF.